The present T cell receptor (beta chain) was sequenced within a study of T cells in Graves' hyperthyroidism and ophthalmopathy. Study at large: The blood sample was taken at first diagnosis, before treatment began. General observations from the study: Peripheral blood also featured most of the thyroid clonotypes expanded above 0.001.

Those with hyperthyroidism were 18 to 65 years old, newly diagnosed, and ill for under 2 months. This clonotype was counted at least ten times. Its antigen is unknown. TCR beta CDR3 regions were amplified from RNA transcripts. The HTBI primer set drove a first-round RT-PCR of the TCR CDR3. Using its own MiXCR run on the multiplex PCR reads, TCRdb lists one record per CDR3 protein. The sample consists of around 800,000 distinct CDR3 sequences, around 38% of them appearing once. Sequenced: blood. The TCR was taken from a man aged 18 to 29 with Graves' hyperthyroidism.

This CDR3 reads CASSLAGRRNQPQHF. Here the CDR3 DNA reads TGTGCCAGCAGCCTTGCAGGGAGGCGAAATCAGCCCCAGCATTTT. This chain uses TRBV11-2 with TRBJ1-5, with a possible D match to TRBD1 (5 bases). CDR3 length: 15 residues. Germline loops: CDR1 SGHAT, CDR2 FQNNGV. V gave up 5 bases and J gave up 4 bases, with 15 bases separating them.